The 30 T cell receptor beta chains presented below share a single source sample, sequenced in a study of shared clonotypes between healthy human individuals. Assay: immunoSEQ multiplex PCR; the TCRdb copy retains only in-frame clones and omits some. The sample carries some 2.4 million clones, over 85% recorded once. Input material: naive CD4+ T cells from PBMCs. Subset indicated: CD45RA+ positively selected. Receptors originate from a young man in good health. Some clones in this sample may be carry-over from other donors' samples.

The genes are TRBV6-1 and TRBJ1-5, with D possibly TRBD1 on 6 matching bases. The CDR3 is 15 amino acids. Trimming left V 6 bases short and J 5 bases short, with 17 bases between. Germline V gene data show CDR1 as MNHNS and CDR2 as SASEGT. CDR3 in DNA: TGTGCCAGCAGAGATTCACAGGGTCTCCATCAGCCCCAGCATTTT. It is translated as CASRDSQGLHQPQHF.

The chain uses TRBV12-5 and TRBJ2-2; 9 nucleotides line up with TRBD1. Germline V lookup: CDR1 LGHNT, CDR2 FRNRAP. The length of the CDR3 is 16 residues. V dropped 3 bases and J dropped 5; count of bases not matched to a gene: 7. The CDR3 sequence: CASGFLTGTGTGELFF. The CDR3 nucleotides read TGTGCTAGTGGTTTTCTCACCGGGACAGGGACCGGGGAGCTGTTTTTT. Filled out from reference TRBV12-5 and TRBJ2-2, the complete variable domain reads DARVTQTPRHKVTEMGQEVTMRCQPILGHNTVFWYRQTMMQGLELLAYFRNRAPLDDSGMPKDRFSAEMPDATLATLKIQPSEPRDSAVYFCASGFLTGTGTGELFFGEGSRLTVL.

The chain is built from TRBV28 and TRBJ2-5; no definite D call. The end of the DNA fits TRBJ2-7 better, so the J call may be wrong. CDR3 length: 12 residues. Germline assignment: CDR1 MDHEN and CDR2 SYDVKM. The CDR3, as DNA: TGTGCCAGCAGTTTAGCGTACTACGAGCAGTACTTC. Amino acid sequence: CASSLAYYEQYF.

The CDR3 DNA reads as TGTGCCAGCACCCCTTCTACCTTTATTCTTACCAACCAGCCCCAGCATTTT. This codes for CASTPSTFILTNQPQHF. The chain is built from TRBV28 and TRBJ1-5; D is ambiguous. Per the germline V gene, CDR1 is MDHEN and CDR2 is SYDVKM. CDR3 length equals 17 residues. The V end was cut by 7 bases, the J end by 7 bases, with 26 bases between. The entire variable domain, with the rest obtained from reference TRBV28 and TRBJ1-5, is as follows: DVKVTQSSRYLVKRTGEKVFLECVQDMDHENMFWYRQDPGLGLRLIYFSYDVKMKEKGDIPEGYSVSREKKERFSLILESASTNQTSMYLCASTPSTFILTNQPQHFGDGTRLSIL.

The rearrangement uses TRBV4-3 and TRBJ2-7, with TRBD1 identical over 7 bases. Trimming removed 1 base from V and 3 bases from J; junction bases left unmatched: 6. The CDR3 loop spans 15 amino acids. Germline V gene sequence: CDR1 LGHNA, CDR2 YSLEER. The CDR3 DNA is TGCGCCAGCAGCCAAGGCCGACAGGGTAACTACGAGCAGTACTTC. Protein: CASSQGRQGNYEQYF.

The chain links TRBV2 to TRBJ1-1; TRBD1 might be the D (6 bases). Germline V lookup: CDR1 SNHLY, CDR2 FYNNEI. Deletions cut 4 bases from V and 4 bases from J, with 16 bases between. The CDR3 consists of 15 residues. The CDR3 sequence: CASSAQGYRITEAFF. CDR3 DNA: TGTGCCAGCAGTGCCCAGGGGTACCGTATCACTGAAGCTTTCTTT.

This chain joins TRBV28 and TRBJ2-1, with D hard to call. The V gene's germline CDR1 is MDHEN and CDR2 SYDVKM. V was clipped by 2 bases and J by 8 bases, with 7 bases between them. CDR3 size: 12 residues. For the CDR3, the DNA is TGTGCCAGCAGTTTACTGGGTTATGAGCAGTTCTTC. It is translated as CASSLLGYEQFF.

This clone has just one count. The rearrangement uses TRBV9 and TRBJ2-5; the match to TRBD1 covers 10 bases. Trimming cost V 0 bases and J 2 bases; bases outside gene matches: 1. The CDR3 consists of 15 residues. From germline, CDR1 is SGDLS and CDR2 YYNGEE. CDR3 DNA: TGTGCCAGCAGCGTAGAGGGACAGGGGCAAGAGACCCAGTACTTC. This gives the protein CASSVEGQGQETQYF.

The genes are TRBV2 and TRBJ2-5; a weak D match, TRBD1 (6 bases). CDR1 SNHLY and CDR2 FYNNEI come from the germline V gene. This CDR3 has 15 amino acids. Trimming took 1 base from V and 5 from J, leaving 14 bases between them. This CDR3 is CASSEGRGDTETQYF. The CDR3 DNA reads TGTGCCAGCAGTGAAGGAAGAGGGGACACGGAGACCCAGTACTTC.

The gene calls are TRBV6-1 and TRBJ1-2; D not certain. Trimming pared 2 bases from V and 8 bases from J, leaving 18 bases between. Germline V gene sequence: CDR1 MNHNS, CDR2 SASEGT. The CDR3 is 15 residues long. In DNA form, the CDR3 reads TGTGCCAGCAGTGAAATACATTCGGGTCTTCGGGGCTACACCTTC. It translates to CASSEIHSGLRGYTF.

The J gene is TRBJ2-3, the V gene TRBV18; the D call may be TRBD1 or TRBD2 (5 bases each). This CDR3 contains 15 residues. Germline CDR1 and CDR2: KGHSH and LQKENI. Trimming stripped 6 bases from V and 4 bases from J, with 17 bases between. Here the CDR3 DNA reads TGTGCCAGCTCTCCCGGGGCGGTAGACTCAGATACGCAGTATTTT. As protein: CASSPGAVDSDTQYF.

J is TRBJ1-2 and V is TRBV6-6; possible D gene TRBD1, 5 bases. V gave up 6 bases and J gave up 5 bases, with 13 bases separating them. The CDR3 length is 13 residues. Germline V lookup: CDR1 MNHNY, CDR2 SVGAGI (reference sequence). CDR3 loop: CASRDSGDYGYTF. The CDR3 nucleotides read TGTGCCAGCAGAGACTCGGGGGATTATGGCTACACCTTC.

The chain joins TRBV5-4 to TRBJ2-5; perhaps TRBD1 as D (5 bases). The CDR3 is made up of 15 amino acids. Germline CDR1 and CDR2: SGHNT and YYREEE (reference sequence). The germline V and J ends were trimmed by 3 bases and 5 bases, with 17 bases remaining between them. In DNA form, the CDR3 reads TGTGCCAGCAGCTCAAACCCAGGGTTTCAGGAGACCCAGTACTTC. Translated: CASSSNPGFQETQYF.

V gene TRBV4-3 combines with J gene TRBJ1-2, with D hard to call. Deletions cut 3 bases from V and 5 bases from J, with 10 bases between. The V gene's germline CDR1 is LGHNA and CDR2 YSLEER. The CDR3 is 13 amino acids. This CDR3 is CASSQAVKYGYTF. CDR3 sequence (DNA): TGCGCCAGCAGCCAGGCCGTGAAATATGGCTACACCTTC.

The chain joins TRBV28 to TRBJ2-3, with D perhaps TRBD2 (5 bases). The ends were cut back, 8 bases at V and 3 bases at J, with 15 bases in the middle. CDR3 length: 14 amino acids. Germline loops: CDR1 MDHEN, CDR2 SYDVKM. The DNA of the CDR3 is TGTGCCAGCCGACTATTCCGGGAAACAGATACGCAGTATTTT. It is translated as CASRLFRETDTQYF. The complete variable domain, with remaining parts taken from reference TRBV28 and TRBJ2-3, reads DVKVTQSSRYLVKRTGEKVFLECVQDMDHENMFWYRQDPGLGLRLIYFSYDVKMKEKGDIPEGYSVSREKKERFSLILESASTNQTSMYLCASRLFRETDTQYFGPGTRLTVL.

Here the CDR3 reads CASSTLREPQHF. CDR3 coding DNA: TGTGCCAGCAGTACCCTTAGGGAGCCCCAGCATTTT. V gene TRBV6-6 combines with J gene TRBJ1-5; D unresolved. Germline V gene data show CDR1 as MNHNY and CDR2 as SVGAGI (reference sequence). The CDR3 runs to 12 residues. The V and J ends lost 5 bases and 8 bases respectively, with 10 bases between them.

This clone has more than one count but fewer than ten. Distinct nucleotide sequences in the sample also encode this CDR3. V gene TRBV28 combines with J gene TRBJ2-6; no clear D gene. This CDR3 is 14 amino acids long. The V gene lost 3 bases and the J gene lost 0 bases, with 3 bases spanning the gap. Germline loops: CDR1 MDHEN, CDR2 SYDVKM. The chain's CDR3 is CASSFSSGANVLTF. The CDR3 DNA is TGTGCCAGCAGTTTTAGCTCTGGGGCCAACGTCCTGACTTTC.

This chain connects TRBV15 to TRBJ1-1, with D maybe TRBD1 (5 bases). The CDR3 runs to 14 residues. V lost 1 base and J 5 bases, leaving 11 bases between the germline ends. Germline CDR1 and CDR2: LNHNV and YYDKDF (reference sequence). The CDR3, as DNA: TGTGCCACCAGCAGAGGGAGGCGGGGGACTGAAGCTTTCTTT. This codes for CATSRGRRGTEAFF.

The J gene is TRBJ2-2, the V gene TRBV10-3; a weak D match, TRBD1 (6 bases). The CDR3 loop spans 14 amino acids. CDR1 is ENHRY and CDR2 is SYGVKD in the germline V gene. Trimming pared 4 bases from V and 6 bases from J, leaving 12 bases between. The CDR3 loop reads CAISGLQGAGELFF. For the CDR3, the DNA is TGTGCCATCAGTGGTTTACAGGGCGCCGGGGAGCTGTTTTTT.

The CDR3 loop reads CASRVRVTGQPQHF. CDR3 sequence (DNA): TGTGCCAGCAGGGTCAGGGTAACGGGGCAGCCCCAGCATTTT. V is TRBV2 and J is TRBJ1-5; D may be TRBD1 (5 bases). The CDR3 runs to 14 residues. V was trimmed by 6 bases and J by 7 bases, leaving 16 bases between them. The V gene's germline CDR1 is SNHLY and CDR2 FYNNEI.

This rearrangement joins TRBV16 to TRBJ1-2; 7 nucleotides agree with TRBD1. Unmatched junction bases numbered 7, after V lost 4 bases and J lost 8 bases. There are 13 residues in the CDR3. Germline lookup yields CDR1 KGHSY and CDR2 FQNENV. DNA of the CDR3: TGTGCCAGCAGCCCCGGACAGGCATCGGGCTACACCTTC. Its translation: CASSPGQASGYTF.

The CDR3 sequence: CASREDRNTGELFF. CDR3 DNA: TGCGCCAGCAGGGAGGACCGGAACACCGGGGAGCTGTTTTTT. The J gene is TRBJ2-2, the V gene TRBV5-1; D possibly corresponds to TRBD2 (5 bases). V lost 5 bases, J lost 1 base, and 9 bases lay in between. CDR1 and CDR2 from the germline V gene are SGHRS and YFSETQ. This CDR3 spans 14 amino acids.

Worth noting for this clone: Distinct nucleotide sequences in the sample also encode this CDR3. The V gene is TRBV5-1, the J gene TRBJ1-3; perhaps TRBD1 as D (5 bases). Trimming cost V 4 bases and J 1 base, with 12 bases left between them. The germline V gene has CDR1 SGHRS and CDR2 YFSETQ. The CDR3 is made up of 15 amino acids. The CDR3 region is CASSPIPGSGNTIYF. The CDR3 DNA reads as TGCGCCAGCAGCCCCATTCCAGGGTCTGGAAACACCATATATTTT.

The V call is TRBV28, the J call TRBJ1-5; unclear D gene. Trimming removed 8 bases from V and 2 bases from J, with 13 bases in between. CDR1 and CDR2 (germline): MDHEN, SYDVKM. This CDR3 region has 14 residues. CDR3 nucleotides: TGTGCCAGCGGAGGGATAAGGGGCAATCAGCCCCAGCATTTT. It specifies CASGGIRGNQPQHF.

The CDR3 sequence is CASSLGNQALGLYEQYF. The CDR3 coding sequence is TGCGCCAGCAGCTTGGGGAACCAGGCACTAGGACTCTACGAGCAGTACTTC. The chain joins TRBV5-1 to TRBJ2-7; maybe TRBD2 (5 bases). V was clipped by 0 bases and J by 3 bases, with 19 bases between them. From germline, CDR1 is SGHRS and CDR2 YFSETQ. The CDR3 consists of 17 residues.

This chain joins TRBV5-1 and TRBJ2-5; TRBD1 matches at 9 bases. The CDR3 totals 17 residues. The junction had 11 bases not matched to a gene; V was cut back by 0 bases and J by 5 bases. CDR1 is SGHRS, CDR2 YFSETQ, per germline. In DNA form, the CDR3 reads TGCGCCAGCAGCTTGGTCGTAAGGACAGGGGTTTTTGAGACCCAGTACTTC. As protein: CASSLVVRTGVFETQYF.

This clone appeared a single time. V is TRBV7-3 and J is TRBJ2-2; D gene ambiguous. V was clipped by 3 bases and J by 7 bases, with 9 bases between them. The CDR3 loop spans 13 amino acids. Germline V gives CDR1 SGHTA, CDR2 FQGTGA. In DNA, the CDR3 is TGTGCCAGCAGCTTTGGGGTGCACGGGGAGCTGTTTTTT. Encoded protein: CASSFGVHGELFF.

The chain is built from TRBV30 and TRBJ2-7; TRBD2 matches 10 bases. The trim removed 1 base at V and 6 bases at J, leaving 12 bases unmatched. The germline V gene encodes CDR1 GTSNPN and CDR2 SVGIG (reference sequence). The CDR3 covers 16 residues. CDR3 in amino acids: CAWSALAGKSLREQYF. The CDR3 nucleotides are TGTGCCTGGAGTGCACTAGCGGGAAAGAGTTTACGCGAGCAGTACTTC.

This clone occurred once. This chain links TRBV5-1 with TRBJ2-5; D possibly corresponds to TRBD1 (7 bases). This CDR3 has 14 amino acids. The germline V gene has CDR1 SGHRS and CDR2 YFSETQ. With 4 bases removed from V and 5 bases from J, the gap between germline ends came to 15 bases. The CDR3 loop is CASSRTRGRETQYF. In DNA, the CDR3 is TGCGCCAGCAGCCGTACCAGGGGGAGGGAGACCCAGTACTTC.

This rearrangement joins TRBV7-9 to TRBJ2-6; D ambiguous. Trimming shortened V by 1 base and J by 2 bases, and 3 bases separated the two germline ends. This CDR3 contains 14 residues. Germline-derived CDR1 and CDR2 are SEHNR and FQNEAQ (reference sequence). This CDR3 is CASSLGTGANVLTF. Written as DNA, the CDR3 is TGTGCCAGCAGCTTAGGTACTGGGGCCAACGTCCTGACTTTC.